This passage covers 27 T cell receptor beta chains from one sample sequenced in a study of cytomegalovirus exposure and HLA in healthy donors. The study ran its PCR with 60 Vbeta and 13 Jbeta primers. Data came from immunoSEQ multiplex PCR; TCRdb stores just in-frame clones and leaves some out. The sample carries about 130,000 clones, roughly 78% recorded once. Sequenced: PBMCs. All receptors derive from a man aged 25 to 40 in good health and CMV-seropositive.

This clone was detected a few times. The J gene is TRBJ2-1, the V gene TRBV7-9, with 7 positions matching TRBD1. Germline V gene lookup returns CDR1 SEHNR and CDR2 FQNEAQ (reference sequence). Unmatched junction bases numbered 10, after V lost 4 bases and J lost 4 bases. This CDR3 is 16 amino acids long. For the CDR3, the DNA is TGTGCCAGCAGCTCATCTGATAAGGGGGCTTACAATGAGCAGTTCTTC. Translating it yields CASSSSDKGAYNEQFF.

The chain employs TRBV5-6 and TRBJ1-3; TRBD1 agrees at 8 bases. V was clipped by 3 bases and J by 0 bases; unmatched bases: 5. The CDR3 sequence is 16 residues long. Germline V gives CDR1 SGHDT, CDR2 YYEEEE. The CDR3 loop is CASSSGTGGSGNTIYF. CDR3 DNA: TGTGCCAGCAGCTCCGGAACAGGGGGCTCTGGAAACACCATATATTTT.

This clone was found a few times. V gene TRBV11-2 combines with J gene TRBJ1-3, with D maybe TRBD1 (5 bases). Germline-derived CDR1 and CDR2 are SGHAT and FQNNGV. V lost 5 bases to trimming and J lost 3 bases, with 11 bases between them. CDR3 length: 14 residues. The CDR3 region is CASSLGGDGNTIYF. DNA for the CDR3: TGTGCCAGCAGCCTGGGAGGGGATGGAAACACCATATATTTT.

This clone was counted between two and nine times. The rearrangement uses TRBV27 and TRBJ2-7, with TRBD2 matching over 10 bases. This CDR3 has 14 residues. J was trimmed by 6 bases and V by 5 bases; bases with no gene match: 7. The germline gives CDR1 MNHEY, CDR2 SMNVEV (reference sequence). The CDR3 loop is CASSLTSGSREQYF. The CDR3 DNA reads TGTGCCAGCAGTCTGACTAGCGGGTCCCGCGAGCAGTACTTC.

The rearrangement uses TRBV13 and TRBJ2-3; 10 bases agree with TRBD2. Trimming took 5 bases from V and 4 from J; bases not matched to a gene: 15. The CDR3 has 18 residues. The germline CDR1 and CDR2 sequences are PRHDT and FYEKMQ (reference sequence). The DNA of the CDR3 is TGTGCCAGCAGCCCGCGTGGGGCTAGCGGGAGTTTAGCAGATACGCAGTATTTT. This codes for CASSPRGASGSLADTQYF.

The V gene is TRBV5-4, the J gene TRBJ2-1, with D tentatively TRBD2 (6 bases). CDR1 is SGHNT and CDR2 is YYREEE in the germline V gene (reference sequence). This CDR3 comprises 14 residues. The ends were cut back, 4 bases at V and 2 bases at J, with 10 bases in the middle. As DNA, the CDR3 is TGTGCCAGCAGCCCCCCTAGCGCCTACAATGAGCAGTTCTTC. Translated: CASSPPSAYNEQFF.

The gene calls are TRBV5-4 and TRBJ2-5, with 8 bases fitting TRBD2. This CDR3 is built from 15 residues. V shed 0 bases and J 5 bases; nucleotides not matched to a gene: 6. Per the germline V gene, CDR1 is SGHNT and CDR2 is YYREEE (reference sequence). Written as DNA, the CDR3 is TGTGCCAGCAGCTTGGGAGCGGGAGCCGGGGAGACCCAGTACTTC. Residues: CASSLGAGAGETQYF.

This clone was picked up a small number of times. The chain uses TRBV4-3 and TRBJ2-3; possibly TRBD2 for D (7 bases). The V gene lost 0 bases and the J gene lost 9 bases, with 19 bases spanning the gap. The CDR3 consists of 16 residues. Germline CDR1 LGHNA, CDR2 YSLEER. CDR3 bases: TGCGCCAGCAGCCAAGAAAGGGGCGGGGGAAGGGGGACGCAGTATTTT. Protein product: CASSQERGGGRGTQYF.

V gene TRBV18 combines with J gene TRBJ2-1; TRBD1 matches 10 bases. Germline V lookup: CDR1 KGHSH, CDR2 LQKENI. The CDR3 has 15 amino acids. The junction had 9 bases not matched to a gene; V was cut back by 4 bases and J by 9 bases. CDR3 region: CASSQTGTGETEQFF. Written as DNA, the CDR3 is TGTGCCAGCTCACAAACCGGGACAGGGGAAACTGAGCAGTTCTTC.

The rearrangement links TRBV23-1 to TRBJ1-2; 10 nucleotides align to TRBD1. TRBV23-1 is placed among ORFs of uncertain function. The CDR3 has 18 residues. The V gene end was trimmed by 3 bases and the J gene end by 2 bases; junction bases not matched to a gene: 12. DNA of the CDR3: TGCGCCAGCAGTCAGATCGGTCGGGACAGGGGAACAAACTATGGCTACACCTTC. Its translation: CASSQIGRDRGTNYGYTF.

V gene TRBV6-5 combines with J gene TRBJ1-2; 7 nucleotides agree with TRBD1. The CDR3 covers 13 residues. Trimming at V came to 6 bases and at J to 1 base, leaving 2 bases not matched to a gene. CDR1 is MNHEY and CDR2 is SVGAGI in the germline V gene. Here the CDR3 reads CASSWDSNYGYTF. CDR3 sequence (DNA): TGTGCCAGCAGCTGGGACAGTAACTATGGCTACACCTTC.

The chain carries TRBV7-9 and TRBJ1-3; D remains ambiguous. This CDR3 is 15 amino acids long. Trimming cost V 6 bases and J 3 bases, with 15 bases left between them. CDR1 and CDR2 (germline): SEHNR, FQNEAQ (reference sequence). The CDR3 coding sequence is TGTGCCAGCAGGACCTCCCCGGGGTTTGGAAACACCATATATTTT. Translation: CASRTSPGFGNTIYF.

This rearrangement joins TRBV5-6 to TRBJ2-3, with D maybe TRBD2 (6 bases). There are 13 residues in the CDR3. The V end was cut by 0 bases, the J end by 6 bases, with 8 bases between. Germline CDR1 is SGHDT and CDR2 is YYEEEE. This CDR3 is CASSLVAGDTQYF. CDR3 DNA sequence: TGTGCCAGCAGCTTGGTTGCGGGGGATACGCAGTATTTT.

V gene TRBV28 combines with J gene TRBJ2-7; 11 bases match TRBD2. Losses at the gene ends were 5 bases for V and 6 bases for J; bases not matched to a gene: 9. CDR1 is MDHEN, CDR2 SYDVKM, per germline. The CDR3 sequence is 15 residues long. The CDR3 nucleotides are TGTGCCAGCAGTCCTTTACTAGCGGGAGAGGGCGAGCAGTACTTC. It yields the protein CASSPLLAGEGEQYF.

The V call is TRBV5-1, the J call TRBJ2-1; maybe TRBD1 (6 bases). The CDR3 extends over 15 amino acids. Trimming stripped 4 bases from V and 6 bases from J, with 17 bases between. Looked up from germline, CDR1 is SGHRS and CDR2 is YFSETQ. CDR3 amino acids: CASSPDTGRGNEQFF. CDR3 DNA sequence: TGCGCCAGCAGCCCGGACACCGGCAGGGGCAATGAGCAGTTCTTC.

The CDR3 nucleotides are TGTGCCTGGAGTTTGGCCGGGGGGGGGAACACTGAAGCTTTCTTT. The encoded protein is CAWSLAGGGNTEAFF. The chain has TRBV30 and TRBJ1-1; TRBD1 might be the D (5 bases). This CDR3 spans 15 amino acids. Germline CDR1 and CDR2: GTSNPN and SVGIG (reference sequence). V was trimmed by 2 bases and J by 1 base, leaving 14 bases between them.

This chain joins TRBV30 and TRBJ2-7; D remains unclear. Germline V gives CDR1 GTSNPN, CDR2 SVGIG (reference sequence). This CDR3 region has 13 residues. V was clipped by 3 bases and J by 0 bases, with 9 bases between them. CDR3 DNA: TGTGCCTGGAGCCGGTTATCCTCCTACGAGCAGTACTTC. The encoded protein is CAWSRLSSYEQYF.

This chain uses TRBV7-2 with TRBJ2-1; 9 nucleotides match TRBD1. The CDR3 contains 13 residues. V dropped 0 bases and J dropped 10; count of bases not matched to a gene: 1. Germline CDR1 and CDR2: SGHTA and FQGNSA. In DNA, the CDR3 is TGTGCCAGCAGCTTAGCTGGACAGGGGGAGCAGTTCTTC. Translating gives CASSLAGQGEQFF.

The J gene is TRBJ2-3, the V gene TRBV7-6; the match to TRBD2 covers 7 bases. The CDR3 has 16 residues. In germline, CDR1 is SGHVS, CDR2 FNYEAQ. Trimming took 1 base from V and 4 from J; bases not matched to a gene: 8. The CDR3, as DNA: TGTGCCAGCAGCTTAGTTGGCGGGAGAGCTTCAGATACGCAGTATTTT. Translating gives CASSLVGGRASDTQYF.

The rearrangement joins TRBV5-1 to TRBJ1-1; D ambiguous. This CDR3 region has 12 residues. Germline assignment: CDR1 SGHRS and CDR2 YFSETQ. V lost 2 bases and J lost 4, with 6 bases in between. Here the CDR3 reads CASSFGSTEAFF. The CDR3 DNA sequence: TGCGCCAGCAGCTTTGGGAGCACTGAAGCTTTCTTT.

The chain couples TRBV7-9 to TRBJ2-3; D call uncertain. CDR3 length equals 14 residues. In germline, CDR1 is SEHNR, CDR2 FQNEAQ (reference sequence). Trimming left V 3 bases short and J 3 bases short, with 10 bases between. CDR3 in DNA: TGTGCCAGCAGCTTGTCGGTCGGGACAGATACGCAGTATTTT. Residues: CASSLSVGTDTQYF.

This chain uses TRBV18 with TRBJ2-1; 11 bases line up with TRBD2. The J segment lost 2 bases and the V segment lost 4 bases, leaving 4 bases of the junction unmatched. The CDR3 has 16 amino acids. The germline CDR1 and CDR2 sequences are KGHSH and LQKENI. The CDR3 region has the DNA TGTGCCAGCTCACGATCGGGACTAGCGGCCTACAATGAGCAGTTCTTC. Encoded protein: CASSRSGLAAYNEQFF.

The CDR3 coding sequence is TGTGCCAGCAGTATAAACCTCGGGATTGGACCCTACAATGAGCAGTTCTTC. It codes for CASSINLGIGPYNEQFF. The genes are TRBV27 and TRBJ2-1; the D gene is possibly TRBD2 (5 bases). V lost 5 bases and J lost 2, with 19 bases in between. Germline V gives CDR1 MNHEY, CDR2 SMNVEV (reference sequence). CDR3 size: 17 residues.

The V and J genes are TRBV9 and TRBJ2-3, with D perhaps TRBD2 (6 bases). This CDR3 comprises 14 residues. V was trimmed by 4 bases and J by 1 base, leaving 10 bases between them. The germline gives CDR1 SGDLS, CDR2 YYNGEE. The CDR3 protein is CASSTPGGTDTQYF. In nucleotides, the CDR3 is TGTGCCAGCAGCACGCCGGGAGGCACAGATACGCAGTATTTT. Full variable domain (missing parts from reference TRBV9 and TRBJ2-3): DSGVTQTPKHLITATGQRVTLRCSPRSGDLSVYWYQQSLDQGLQFLIQYYNGEERAKGNILERFSAQQFPDLHSELNLSSLELGDSALYFCASSTPGGTDTQYFGPGTRLTVL.

The rearrangement links TRBV29-1 to TRBJ2-2; D perhaps matches TRBD2 (6 bases). The CDR3 has 14 amino acids. V gave up 0 bases and J gave up 7 bases, with 12 bases separating them. CDR1 SQVTM and CDR2 ANQGSEA come from the germline V gene. CDR3 amino acids: CSVEETSYVGELFF. CDR3 nucleotides: TGCAGCGTTGAAGAGACTAGTTATGTCGGGGAGCTGTTTTTT.

The CDR3 spells CASSPSQGRGGNQPQHF. CDR3 sequence (DNA): TGTGCCAGCTCACCAAGCCAGGGCCGCGGGGGCAATCAGCCCCAGCATTTT. The chain joins TRBV18 to TRBJ1-5, with D possibly matching TRBD1 (5 bases). Germline loops: CDR1 KGHSH, CDR2 LQKENI. This CDR3 has 17 amino acids. V was shortened by 2 bases and J by 2 bases, with 16 bases between the two germline ends.

This clone showed up just a few times. The rearrangement uses TRBV28 and TRBJ2-7, with TRBD1 matching 11 bases. J was trimmed by 3 bases and V by 3 bases; bases with no gene match: 13. This CDR3 is 18 amino acids long. Per germline, CDR1 MDHEN and CDR2 SYDVKM. CDR3 bases: TGTGCCAGCAGTTTTGGGACAGGGGGTTTTTCAACCTACTACGAGCAGTACTTC. Its translation is CASSFGTGGFSTYYEQYF. The complete variable domain, with remaining parts taken from reference TRBV28 and TRBJ2-7, reads DVKVTQSSRYLVKRTGEKVFLECVQDMDHENMFWYRQDPGLGLRLIYFSYDVKMKEKGDIPEGYSVSREKKERFSLILESASTNQTSMYLCASSFGTGGFSTYYEQYFGPGTRLTVT.